This record covers a single TCR beta chain. Its antigen remains unknown. These data come from a study of cytomegalovirus exposure and HLA in healthy donors. The overall study: An early release of data contained some 80 million unique TCRs, which came from HLA-typed donors. Study results and limitations: A missense variant in DCLRE1C was later tied to TCR beta V- and J-gene trimming. By HLA locus, TCR association rates varied in a later analysis, with DRB1 showing the most and HLA-C the fewest. The listing of 150 to 200 TCR beta chains classed them as cytomegalovirus-associated.

Per germline, CDR1 SGHRS and CDR2 YFSETQ. The CDR3 is 12 residues long. The V end was cut by 4 bases, the J end by 3 bases, with 5 bases between. The primer mix had 60 Vbeta and 13 Jbeta primers. Profiled with immunoSEQ multiplex PCR; TCRdb holds only in-frame clones, not every one. Altogether about 98,000 clones are present, about 81% being singletons, with the ten largest covering approximately 1.4%. This chain uses TRBV5-1 with TRBJ1-3; no definite D call. The sequence was obtained from a man aged 35 to 55 in good health and CMV-seronegative. The specimen was PBMCs. The CDR3 protein is CASSPGGNTIYF. CDR3 nucleotides: TGCGCCAGCAGCCCCGGTGGAAACACCATATATTTT.